This TCR beta chain appears in the sequencing data of a study of response to subunit inactivated influenza vaccine. TCRdb ran MiXCR on the RT-PCR reads and lists one entry per CDR3 protein. This table has around 650,000 distinct CDR3 sequences, around 14% appearing once. A few counts support this clonotype. This sequence was found in a man aged 45-60 years who received an inactivated influenza vaccine. Material: PBMCs from blood, obtained 12 days after vaccination.

The CDR3 DNA sequence: TGTGCCAGCAGCTTAGTCAGCAGGGGGCTGAACACTGAAGCTTTCTTT. Translated, it gives CASSLVSRGLNTEAFF. The J gene is TRBJ1-1, the V gene TRBV7-2, with 8 bases matching TRBD1. CDR3 length equals 16 residues. Germline CDR1 SGHTA, CDR2 FQGNSA. After removal of 1 base from V and 0 bases from J, the junction contained 4 bases not matched to a gene.